This is a list of T cell receptor beta chains from one sample in a study of blood T cells in healthy people across ages. TCRdb analysed the 5' RACE reads with MiXCR anew, one entry per CDR3 protein. The sample has 800,000 or so distinct CDR3 sequences, approximately 67% seen once. The sample comprised blood. Every receptor here comes from a man in his thirties or forties in good health. Both conserved end residues are part of each CDR3. A D gene is named only where the DNA matches it firmly. Some rows have no size entry. The others give once, few or many, or a class for an expanded clone.

abundance,d_gene,v_gene,j_gene,CDR3nt,CDR3aa
.,.,TRBV7-6,TRBJ1-1,TGTGCCAGCAGCTTAGCATGGAACACTGAAGCTTTCTTT,CASSLAWNTEAFF
few,.,TRBV30,TRBJ2-2,TGTGCCTGGAGGACAGTAACCGGGGAGCTGTTTTTT,CAWRTVTGELFF
few,.,TRBV14,TRBJ1-5,TGTGCCAGCAGGAGGGTCAATCAGCCCCAGCATTTT,CASRRVNQPQHF
.,.,TRBV4-3,TRBJ1-2,TGCGCCAGCAGCCAAGTTTTCAGGCAAGGCATCTATGGCTACACCTTC,CASSQVFRQGIYGYTF
many,TRBD2,TRBV4-3,TRBJ2-1,TGCGCCAGCAGCCAAGATATCCGGGGTGGGGGGGCCTACAATGAGCAGTTCTTC,CASSQDIRGGGAYNEQFF
.,.,TRBV10-3,TRBJ1-2,TGTGCCATCAGAGATCGGGACGGTAACTATGGCTACACCTTC,CAIRDRDGNYGYTF
once,.,TRBV12-3/TRBV12-4,TRBJ2-5,TGTGCCAGCACCCCGGTAGACCAAGAGACCCAGTACTTC,CASTPVDQETQYF
.,.,TRBV29-1,TRBJ2-5,TGCAGCACGCTCCAATCAGGGGCACAAGAGACCCAGTACTTC,CSTLQSGAQETQYF
few,TRBD1,TRBV29-1,TRBJ2-3,TGCAGCGCTGAACCTGGGGGACAGAGGTGGGATACGCAGTATTTT,CSAEPGGQRWDTQYF
.,.,TRBV19,TRBJ2-7,TGTGCCAGTTCCAAAGGGGACCTGAACTACGAGCAGTACTTC,CASSKGDLNYEQYF